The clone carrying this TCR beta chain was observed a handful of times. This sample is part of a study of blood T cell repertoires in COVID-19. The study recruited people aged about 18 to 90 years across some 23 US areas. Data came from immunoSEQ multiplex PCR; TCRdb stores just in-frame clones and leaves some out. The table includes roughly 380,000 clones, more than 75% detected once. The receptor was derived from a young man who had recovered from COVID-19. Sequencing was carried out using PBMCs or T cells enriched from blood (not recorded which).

DNA of the CDR3: TGTGCTTCGGCAGGAAATAGCGGGGACACCGGGGAGCTGTTTTTT. Translated: CASAGNSGDTGELFF. The V gene is TRBV30, the J gene TRBJ2-2, with TRBD2 matching over 8 bases. The CDR3 is 15 residues long. CDR1 and CDR2 from the germline V gene are GTSNPN and SVGIG (reference sequence).